The rows below give T cell receptor beta chains drawn from one sample of a study of chemoradiotherapy in HPV16-positive cancers. Profiling relied on immunoSEQ multiplex PCR, and the TCRdb table lists in-frame clones only, not all of them. The sample consists of approximately 13,000 clones, just under 70% of them appearing once. Specimen collection occurred from a patient who underwent chemoradiotherapy. The receptor source for this set is a human donor with HPV-associated anogenital cancer. Each CDR3 is given without its conserved first and last residue. Each record gives: V gene, D gene, CDR3 protein. The D gene is left open where the match is weak.

>TRBV19|TRBD2
ASSMRGANTGELF
>TRBV27|TRBD2
ATPWAGGRTDTQY
>TRBV29-1|TRBD1
SATGQGFGAF
>TRBV9|TRBD1
ASSALSGTVRETQY
>TRBV5-1|.
ASSFQGITNEKLF
>TRBV4-3|TRBD1
ASSLDRASTEAF
>TRBV6-1|.
ASKEGPGYEQY
>TRBV5-4|.
ASSGGQGLYQETQY
>TRBV21-1|.
ASSKRNFNEQF
>TRBV7-3|TRBD2
ASSLLVAGDGEQF
>TRBV4-2|TRBD2
ASSHATSGGAFGTDTQY
>TRBV6-4|TRBD2
ASSDTSDTGELF
>TRBV11-2|.
ASSLGQLTDTQY
>TRBV2|.
ASRRNSQANEQF
>TRBV7-8|.
ASSLGTRIYEQY
>TRBV7-2|TRBD1
ASSPLADRGLREQY
>TRBV5-1|TRBD2
ASSLGGGSGGANVLT
>TRBV2|TRBD1
ASSAGTGAYEQY
>TRBV13|TRBD2
ASRKRGTSGGVAETQY
>TRBV7-9|.
ASSLVTRRDEQF
>TRBV30|.
AWSVGGNTEAF
>TRBV6-1|TRBD1
ASSGSGTGGKGYT
>TRBV14|.
ASSQDSAGLNIQY
>TRBV5-1|.
ASSLEQGYEQY
>TRBV19|TRBD1
ASSMSGRGNSPLH
>TRBV19|.
ASSLGYGYT
>TRBV2|TRBD2
ASNLAGAMGDEQF
>TRBV6-5|.
ASSKDGLNTGELF
>TRBV6-6|.
ASSLQGFDYGYT
>TRBV5-1|.
ASSLAGSQETQY
>TRBV7-9|TRBD1
ASSRQGDYGYT
>TRBV18|.
ASSPPSSLSYNEQF
>TRBV5-5|.
ASSLGGDTEAF
>TRBV7-7|TRBD2
ASSWERGDEQF
>TRBV5-1|.
ASSQLGTGNYEQY
>TRBV9|.
ASSAPTGGGSYEQY
>TRBV29-1|TRBD1
SAQSTGGGGNTIY
>TRBV29-1|.
SVDEPGAMAGELF
>TRBV15|.
ATRLDGLNQQF
>TRBV30|.
AWGLILNTEAF
>TRBV4-1|.
ASSQDSALKRWEQY
>TRBV19|.
ASSPTPSQRLTRKKLF
>TRBV6-5|.
ASSYAATGGYEKLF
>TRBV7-6|.
ASSFMGDTQY
>TRBV28|.
ASSLGGLGYT
>TRBV18|.
ASRWGANNSPLH
>TRBV7-9|TRBD1
AGQGRRTEAF
>TRBV7-9|TRBD2
ASSDSGGLGELF